The present T cell receptor beta chain was sequenced within a study of T cell clones after liver transplantation. Study-level information: Third-party-reactive TCRbeta sequences from pre-transplant mixed lymphocyte reactions served as antigen-independent comparators. Three of eight recipients were HCV-positive; others had non-autoimmune, non-viral indications. Samples came pre-transplant, pre-randomization before withdrawal, and post-randomization after withdrawal ended.

This table comes from immunoSEQ multiplex PCR, and its TCRdb copy is limited to in-frame clones, with some not included. The sample yields about 72,000 clones, roughly 90% seen once. Per germline, CDR1 SGHTS and CDR2 YDEGEE. This CDR3 is built from 17 residues. V lost 1 base, J lost 2 bases, and 15 bases lay in between. The chain links TRBV5-8 to TRBJ1-4; D not resolved. The sample in question was CD4+ T cells from blood, obtained before liver transplant. This receptor was obtained from a human donor who received a liver transplant. The CDR3 reads CASSLRPKIATNEKLFF. The DNA of the CDR3 is TGTGCCAGCAGCTTGCGTCCAAAAATCGCGACTAATGAAAAACTGTTTTTT.